These T cell receptor beta chains were read from a single sample in a study of shared T cell receptors in the human thymus. TCRdb keeps only in-frame clones here, not all; method: immunoSEQ multiplex PCR. The sample lists 700,000 or so clones, approximately 83% occurring once. The sample was also reused in another study, on human thymus T cells.

The sequenced material came from thymocytes. These receptors came from a girl less than two years old with a congenital heart defect. CDR3s include the opening cysteine and the closing phenylalanine or tryptophan. The order of the fields is CDR3 length, J gene, V gene, D gene, clone size, CDR3 DNA, CDR3 protein. D genes are given only for firm matches. A clone size is listed for some rows: how often the clone was seen (once, few, many), or a class if it is expanded.

>16|TRBJ1-3|TRBV9|-|once
TGTGCCAGCAGCGTAGCCGTGGCCCCCACTGGAAACACCATATATTTT
CASSVAVAPTGNTIYF
>15|TRBJ2-7|TRBV5-6|TRBD2|-
TGTGCCAGCAGCCTGGCCCTAGCGGCCACCTACGAGCAGTACTTC
CASSLALAATYEQYF
>14|TRBJ2-5|TRBV12-5|TRBD2|once
TGTGCTAGTGGTTTGGGGACTAGCACGGAGACCCAGTACTTC
CASGLGTSTETQYF
>14|TRBJ2-7|TRBV30|-|-
TGTGCCTGGAGTCTGGGAGGGACACCCTACGAGCAGTACTTC
CAWSLGGTPYEQYF
>17|TRBJ2-2|TRBV5-1|TRBD2|once
TGCGCCAGCAGAACGAGCGGGGGGGCAGAGTGCACCGGGGAGCTGTTTTTT
CASRTSGGAECTGELFF
>15|TRBJ2-2|TRBV19|-|-
TGTGCCAGTAGCCCCCGGTCGGACATCACCGGGGAGCTGTTTTTT
CASSPRSDITGELFF
>13|TRBJ1-6|TRBV10-3|-|-
TGTGCCAACGCCCCAGCCTATAATTCACCCCTCCACTTT
CANAPAYNSPLHF
>14|TRBJ1-4|TRBV19|TRBD1|-
TGTGCCAGTACCCGGGACAGGAGGAATGAAAAACTGTTTTTT
CASTRDRRNEKLFF
>14|TRBJ2-7|TRBV5-1|TRBD2|-
TGCGCCAGCAGGGTCGCACTAGCGGCCTACGAGCAGTACTTC
CASRVALAAYEQYF
>17|TRBJ2-7|TRBV4-1|TRBD2|-
TGCGCCAGCAGCCAAGAGGGATCGCGGGGGGCAACCTACGAGCAGTACTTC
CASSQEGSRGATYEQYF
>18|TRBJ2-5|TRBV15|TRBD1|-
TGTGCCACCAGCAACCACCGACCGACAGGGGCTTTTAGAGAGACCCAGTACTTC
CATSNHRPTGAFRETQYF
>15|TRBJ2-7|TRBV15|-|-
TGTGCCACCAGCAGGGAGGGGAAAGGGACAGACGAGCAGTACTTC
CATSREGKGTDEQYF
>15|TRBJ2-2|TRBV27|-|-
TGTGCCAGCAGGCCCAGGGGGGCGGGCACCGGGGAGCTGTTTTTT
CASRPRGAGTGELFF
>16|TRBJ1-2|TRBV5-6|TRBD1|few
TGTGCCAGCAGCCTACACGGCAGGGGGCCTTTGTGGGGCTACACCTTC
CASSLHGRGPLWGYTF
>16|TRBJ2-5|TRBV4-1|TRBD2|-
TGCGCCAGCAGCCAAGAACGGGACTATAAACAAGAGACCCAGTACTTC
CASSQERDYKQETQYF
>13|TRBJ2-7|TRBV5-1|TRBD2|-
TGCGCCAGCAGCACCGGACTAGCCTACGAGCAGTACTTC
CASSTGLAYEQYF
>18|TRBJ2-3|TRBV5-4|TRBD2|-
TGTGCCAGCAGCTTTGTTGCTAGCGGGGGGCCCTACACAGATACGCAGTATTTT
CASSFVASGGPYTDTQYF
>17|TRBJ1-6|TRBV4-1|TRBD1|-
TGCGCCAGCAGCCCCCTATTCCCCGGGACAGGGGATTCACCCCTCCACTTT
CASSPLFPGTGDSPLHF
>22|TRBJ1-6|TRBV4-1|TRBD1|-
TGCGCCAGCAGCAATGGAGACACCGGGACAGGGGGCGCGGACTCCTATAATTCACCCCTCCACTTT
CASSNGDTGTGGADSYNSPLHF
>15|TRBJ1-1|TRBV6-5|-|-
TGTGCCAGCAGATCCCGCGACAGTTTGGACACTGAAGCTTTCTTT
CASRSRDSLDTEAFF
>14|TRBJ1-4|TRBV7-9|-|-
TGTGCCAGCAGCTCTAGGGGAAAGGATGAAAAACTGTTTTTT
CASSSRGKDEKLFF
>16|TRBJ2-7|TRBV5-1|TRBD2|few
TGCGCCAGCAGTCGTGTTCCGGGACTACTCCTATACGAGCAGTACTTC
CASSRVPGLLLYEQYF
>10|TRBJ1-2|TRBV19|-|-
TGTGCCAGTATGGCCGATGGCTACACCTTC
CASMADGYTF
>16|TRBJ2-7|TRBV9|-|-
TGTGCCAGCAGCACCGACGGACAGCGGAGCTCCTACGAGCAGTACTTC
CASSTDGQRSSYEQYF
>16|TRBJ1-4|TRBV28|TRBD1|-
TGTGCCAGCAGTTTCTGTAAGGGACAGATTAATGAAAAACTGTTTTTT
CASSFCKGQINEKLFF
>16|TRBJ1-2|TRBV18|TRBD1|-
TGTGCCAGCTCACCTAGGACAGGGGGCCTTTCCATTGGCTACACCTTC
CASSPRTGGLSIGYTF
>15|TRBJ1-5|TRBV7-2|-|-
TGTGCCAGCAGCTTAGGCTGGACAAGCAATCAGCCCCAGCATTTT
CASSLGWTSNQPQHF
>13|TRBJ1-5|TRBV7-8|-|few
TGTGCCAGCAGCCGCGCCAGCAATCAGCCCCAGCATTTT
CASSRASNQPQHF
>14|TRBJ1-2|TRBV5-4|-|-
TGTGCCAGCAGCTTTAAAGGGGGTAACTATGGCTACACCTTC
CASSFKGGNYGYTF
>15|TRBJ2-7|TRBV7-8|TRBD1|-
TGTGCCAGCAGCTTCCGCCAGGGGGCCCTCTACGAGCAGTACTTC
CASSFRQGALYEQYF
>12|TRBJ2-1|TRBV5-1|-|-
TGCGCCAGCAGCTTGTCAATCAATGAGCAGTTCTTC
CASSLSINEQFF
>17|TRBJ2-3|TRBV14|TRBD1|-
TGTGCCAGCAGCCAAGTTCCGGGACAGAGATTCACAGATACGCAGTATTTT
CASSQVPGQRFTDTQYF
>16|TRBJ2-1|TRBV7-2|TRBD2|-
TGTGCCAGCAGCTTAGTGTCGGCGGGGGGTCCCAATGAGCAGTTCTTC
CASSLVSAGGPNEQFF
>13|TRBJ1-5|TRBV4-1|-|-
TGCGCCAGCAGCCAAGTCTCTGGCCAGCCCCAGCATTTT
CASSQVSGQPQHF
>14|TRBJ2-5|TRBV27|-|-
TGTGCCAGCAGTTTATCCCACAACCAAGAGACCCAGTACTTC
CASSLSHNQETQYF